The present entry profiles one TCR beta chain with its context. Its antigen is not known. Sequencing was performed with immunoSEQ multiplex PCR; in TCRdb, only in-frame clones are kept and a portion is missing. Here the sample spans some 30,000 clones, approximately 90% being singletons. This entry belongs to a study of T cells in localized non-small cell lung cancer. The CDR3 is made up of 14 amino acids. Between the trimmed V and J ends, which lost 3 bases and 1 base, there was a span of 9 bases. Per the germline V gene, CDR1 is MGHRA and CDR2 is YSYEKL. Whole-study findings and limits: Higher blood T cell density tracked longer overall survival. Because only a single region of the tumor was sequenced, heterogeneity remains possible. Highest T cell clonality was seen in uninvolved adjacent lung, surpassing that measured in tumor.

The chain recombines TRBV4-1 with TRBJ1-1, with D perhaps TRBD1 (5 bases). The origin of this receptor is a female donor of 60 years or more with stage II lung adenocarcinoma. Sample: peripheral blood mononuclear cells, taken before any cancer treatment. DNA for the CDR3: TGCGCCAGCAGCCACCCGGGGCAGAACACTGAAGCTTTCTTT. It encodes CASSHPGQNTEAFF.